Below, 13 T cell receptor beta chains from the same sample are listed, as sequenced in a study of Graves' ophthalmopathy and Graves' hyperthyroidism. The TCR beta CDR3 regions underwent amplification from RNA transcripts. The workflow started with a first-round RT-PCR run with HTBI primers and then moved on to a second-round multiplex PCR. TCRdb called the multiplex PCR reads again in MiXCR, with one record for every CDR3 protein. The sample has approximately 210,000 distinct CDR3 sequences; around 28% are singletons. The sample taken for sequencing was peripheral blood. These receptors all stem from a man between 50 and 59 years old with Graves' ophthalmopathy.

This clonotype was seen a single time. J is TRBJ1-1 and V is TRBV6-1; maybe TRBD1 (5 bases). V was pared by 2 bases and J by 7 bases, with 11 bases between. Germline V CDR1 and CDR2: MNHNS, SASEGT. The CDR3 has 13 amino acids. The CDR3 spells CASSERQPFEAFF. CDR3 in DNA: TGTGCCAGCAGTGAAAGACAGCCATTTGAAGCTTTCTTT.

In this sample, this clonotype turned up many times. The chain joins TRBV6-2 or TRBV6-3 to TRBJ2-7; D call uncertain. Germline CDR1 is MNHEY and CDR2 is SVGEGT. V lost 2 bases and J 4 bases, leaving 9 bases between the germline ends. The CDR3 is 13 amino acids. The CDR3 DNA reads TGTGCCAGCAGTTACGCTAGTAGGTACGAGCAGTACTTC. Amino acid sequence: CASSYASRYEQYF.

This clonotype was observed many times. The V gene is TRBV27, the J gene TRBJ1-1; TRBD1 might be the D (5 bases). Per the germline V gene, CDR1 is MNHEY and CDR2 is SMNVEV (reference sequence). The CDR3 sequence is 16 residues long. V shed 5 bases and J shed 6 bases, with 22 bases lying between them. CDR3 amino acids: CASSTPLGRGGSEAFF. CDR3 DNA sequence: TGTGCCAGCAGTACCCCCTTGGGGAGGGGAGGCTCTGAAGCTTTCTTT.

This chain connects TRBV12-3 or TRBV12-4 to TRBJ2-7; 7 positions agree with TRBD1. CDR3 length equals 18 residues. V lost 2 bases, J lost 0 bases, and 13 bases stayed unmatched. DNA of the CDR3: TGTGCCAGCAGTTTAAGGGGACAGCGGACGTATACCTCCTACGAGCAGTACTTC. It is translated as CASSLRGQRTYTSYEQYF.

This clonotype occurred many times. CDR3 loop: CASSPFPLTNQPQHF. CDR3 sequence (DNA): TGTGCCAGCAGCCCGTTCCCCCTAACGAATCAGCCCCAGCATTTT. The chain employs TRBV7-2 and TRBJ1-5, with D uncertain. The CDR3 loop spans 15 amino acids. With 5 bases removed from V and 4 bases from J, the gap between germline ends came to 15 bases. Germline CDR1 is SGHTA and CDR2 is FQGNSA. The entire variable domain, with the rest obtained from reference TRBV7-2 and TRBJ1-5, is as follows: GAGVSQSPSNKVTEKGKDVELRCDPISGHTALYWYRQSLGQGLEFLIYFQGNSAPDKSGLPSDRFSAERTGGSVSTLTIQRTQQEDSAVYLCASSPFPLTNQPQHFGDGTRLSIL.

This clonotype was seen ten or more times. The genes are TRBV27 and TRBJ1-6; D might be TRBD1 (5 bases). V dropped 6 bases and J dropped 3 bases, with 12 bases sitting between them. The germline gives CDR1 MNHEY, CDR2 SMNVEV (reference sequence). The CDR3 totals 15 residues. CDR3 region: CASRPAGGYNSPLHF. The CDR3 DNA sequence: TGTGCCAGCAGGCCGGCGGGGGGCTATAATTCACCCCTCCACTTT.

This clonotype was observed at least ten times. V gene TRBV6-5 combines with J gene TRBJ1-1, with D possibly matching TRBD1 (5 bases). Germline V gene sequence: CDR1 MNHEY, CDR2 SVGAGI. The CDR3 extends over 15 amino acids. The V gene lost 0 bases and the J gene lost 2 bases, with 10 bases spanning the gap. The CDR3 DNA reads TGTGCCAGCAGTTACTCGTGGCAGGGTAACACTGAAGCTTTCTTT. As protein: CASSYSWQGNTEAFF.

This clonotype was seen many times. The V gene is TRBV20-1, the J gene TRBJ1-2, with a weak D call TRBD1 (6 bases). The CDR3 has 15 residues. The germline V gene encodes CDR1 DFQATT and CDR2 SNEGSKA (reference sequence). The DNA of the CDR3 is TGCAGCGCCTTCCTTACCAGGGGCTCCAACTATGGCTACACCTTC. This codes for CSAFLTRGSNYGYTF.

This clonotype was found many times. The V call is TRBV12-3 or TRBV12-4, the J call TRBJ2-7, with unresolved D. The CDR3 spans 12 residues. V dropped 2 bases and J dropped 2 bases, with 4 bases sitting between them. This CDR3 is CASSLKTYEQYF. CDR3 nucleotides: TGTGCCAGCAGTTTAAAGACCTACGAGCAGTACTTC.

The chain joins TRBV27 to TRBJ1-6; no clear D. Germline V lookup: CDR1 MNHEY, CDR2 SMNVEV (reference sequence). CDR3 length equals 14 residues. Trimming shortened V by 3 bases and J by 7 bases, and 10 bases separated the two germline ends. The CDR3 sequence: CASSFALTNSPLHF. Written as DNA, the CDR3 is TGTGCCAGCAGTTTTGCCCTCACGAATTCACCCCTCCACTTT.

In this sample, this clonotype turned up many times. The chain couples TRBV19 to TRBJ2-6; D not certain. The CDR3 contains 15 residues. Per germline, CDR1 LNHDA and CDR2 SQIVND (reference sequence). Trimming removed 7 bases from V and 0 bases from J, with 10 bases in between. CDR3 loop: CASTMLYSGANVLTF. CDR3 nucleotide sequence: TGTGCCAGTACCATGCTGTACTCTGGGGCCAACGTCCTGACTTTC.

The chain joins TRBV6-2 or TRBV6-3 to TRBJ2-4; the D gene is possibly TRBD2 (6 bases). Germline-derived CDR1 and CDR2 are MNHEY and SVGEGT. The CDR3 is 20 amino acids. Trimming cost V 2 bases and J 8 bases, with 31 bases left between them. This chain's CDR3 is CASSYGGTSARLKGLHIQYF. CDR3 DNA sequence: TGTGCCAGCAGTTACGGGGGGACTTCCGCTAGGCTCAAGGGACTGCACATTCAGTACTTC.

In this sample, this clonotype turned up many times. The chain combines TRBV6-2 or TRBV6-3 with TRBJ2-7; 11 bases line up with TRBD2. V lost 7 bases and J lost 7; bases outside the gene matches: 15. Germline CDR1 MNHEY, CDR2 SVGEGT. The CDR3 length is 16 residues. CDR3 nucleotide sequence: TGTGCCAGCACTGGGACTAGCGGAACCCTAGTACGGGAGCAGTACTTC. It yields the protein CASTGTSGTLVREQYF.